These T cell receptor beta chains were read from a single sample in a study of blood T cells in healthy people across ages. TCRdb redid the calling of the 5' RACE reads with MiXCR, one entry per CDR3 protein. The table records 700,000 to 900,000 distinct CDR3 sequences, 25% to 30% of them present only once. The data were also submitted as part of a second study, on T cells of mothers and their children.

Sequencing was performed on blood. The receptor set was obtained from a boy between 5 and 17 years old in good health. Both conserved end residues are part of each CDR3. The D gene is left open where the match is weak. Not all rows give a size; the values are once, few, many and, for expanded clones, a class.

clone_size d_call j_call v_call cdr3_aa cdr3_nt
few TRBD2 TRBJ2-1 TRBV9 CASSPDPGSGGPSSYNEQFF TGTGCCAGCAGCCCAGACCCGGGGAGCGGGGGGCCAAGCTCCTACAATGAGCAGTTCTTC
few TRBD2 TRBJ2-3 TRBV20-1 CSARGGLAGSRTDTQYF TGCAGTGCTAGAGGGGGACTAGCGGGGAGCCGCACAGATACGCAGTATTTT
NA NA TRBJ1-2 TRBV6-5 CASSYSKDQVKNYGYTF TGTGCCAGCAGTTACTCAAAAGACCAGGTGAAAAACTATGGCTACACCTTC
NA NA TRBJ1-1 TRBV5-4 CASSWDFNTEAFF TGTGCCAGCAGCTGGGACTTCAACACTGAAGCTTTCTTT
NA NA TRBJ2-4 TRBV15 CATGLWEDIQYF TGTGCCACCGGGTTGTGGGAGGACATTCAGTACTTC
NA TRBD1 TRBJ1-6 TRBV10-3 CAISGTGTGVSPLHF TGTGCCATCAGTGGGACCGGGACAGGGGTTTCACCCCTCCACTTT
few NA TRBJ2-5 TRBV28 CASSFNPETQYF TGTGCCAGCAGTTTTAACCCGGAGACCCAGTACTTC
few NA TRBJ2-2 TRBV28 CASSWIGGGTANTGELFF TGTGCCAGCAGCTGGATTGGGGGCGGGACCGCGAACACCGGGGAGCTGTTTTTT
NA NA TRBJ1-2 TRBV29-1 CSATSVNGYTF TGCAGCGCGACATCGGTAAATGGCTACACCTTC
NA NA TRBJ2-5 TRBV25-1 CASSGVGGQPWGKETQYF TGTGCCAGCAGTGGGGTTGGAGGACAGCCCTGGGGAAAAGAGACCCAGTACTTC
NA TRBD2 TRBJ2-3 TRBV4-1 CASSQVGLAGGRNTQYF TGCGCCAGCAGCCAAGTGGGCCTAGCGGGGGGGCGGAATACGCAGTATTTT
NA NA TRBJ1-2 TRBV7-2 CASRLEGVHYGYTF TGTGCCAGCAGATTAGAGGGAGTTCACTATGGCTACACCTTC
NA NA TRBJ1-2 TRBV20-1 CSARDWQNYGYTF TGCAGTGCTAGGGATTGGCAAAACTATGGCTACACCTTC
NA TRBD2 TRBJ2-5 TRBV7-2 CASSLVERGARAETQYF TGTGCCAGCAGCTTAGTCGAGCGGGGGGCCCGGGCGGAGACCCAGTACTTC
NA NA TRBJ1-2 TRBV7-9 CASSLPGPTNGYTF TGTGCCAGCAGCTTACCAGGACCGACTAACGGCTACACCTTC
NA NA TRBJ2-5 TRBV4-1 CASSQSRGMIKTQYF TGCGCCAGCAGCCAATCCCGGGGGATGATAAAGACCCAGTACTTC
NA TRBD2 TRBJ2-5 TRBV7-7 CASSLALSGGAVETQYF TGTGCTAGCAGCTTAGCGCTTAGCGGGGGGGCAGTGGAGACCCAGTACTTC
NA NA TRBJ2-6 TRBV6-2/TRBV6-3 CASSYSTGSGANVLTF TGTGCCAGCAGTTACTCGACGGGCTCTGGGGCCAACGTCCTGACTTTC